The present T cell receptor beta chain was sequenced within a study of T cell repertoires in cytomegalovirus infection (dated by TCRdb to the late 2010s). About the study as a whole: Donor HLA type was relevant to the analysis, because carriage of CMV infection together with the matching HLA type was indicated by public TCR beta signatures. What the authors observed across the whole study: Cumulative frequency of public TCR beta family members discriminated carriers of CMV infection plus the relevant HLA type in this cohort and an independent approximately 370-donor cohort. The ex vivo response was dominated by HLA-C-restricted CMV-specific TCR beta clonotypes, and the single most frequent clonotype in two of eight donors was supplied by these HLA-C-restricted clonotypes.

The instrument was an Illumina HiSeq 1500. The public reads were quality trimmed at Q25 with fastp and then assembled into clones with MiXCR by TCRdb, keeping productive beta chains. Entries that share a CDR3 protein sequence are merged under the most common genes and DNA. For this sample there are roughly 630,000 distinct CDR3 sequences; 20% to 25% appear just once. The ten largest clones add up to less than 9.5% of the sample. Per the germline V gene (reference sequence), MNHNY is the CDR1 and SVGAGI is the CDR2. The CDR3 runs 18 amino acids, cysteine and phenylalanine included. Only CDR3 DNA remains: 54 bases, in frame from the first base. V has 0 bases trimmed and J has 8 bases trimmed; junction bases matching no gene number 12. For this clonotype: Its antigen has not been determined. Per-base qualities were not stored, and no clone one base away is much larger.

The sample was CD8+ T cells from PBMCs. The TCR originated in a human donor in good health (CMV status not recorded). Some clones in this sample may be carry-over from other donors' samples. Here the chain combines TRBV6-6 and TRBJ2-1; 11 junctional bases match TRBD2. This receptor carries the CDR3 CASSYSVETSGVKDEQFF. The DNA reads TGTGCCAGCAGTTACTCGGTAGAGACTAGCGGGGTAAAGGATGAGCAGTTCTTC.